These T cell receptor beta chains were read from a single sample in a study of blood T cell repertoires in COVID-19. Assay used: immunoSEQ multiplex PCR; TCRdb lists only in-frame clones, some missing. The sample gives hundreds of thousands of clones, about 89% of which show up once; roughly 8.3% is in the top ten. Sequenced material: peripheral blood. These receptors were obtained from a woman aged 45-60 years with COVID-19, enrolled during active disease. Both conserved end residues are part of each CDR3. A D gene is named only where the DNA matches it firmly. For some rows the clone size is stated as once, few or many, or as a class when expanded; others skip it.

CDR3 length	clone size	D gene	V gene	J gene	CDR3 protein	CDR3 DNA
14	few	NA	TRBV6-5	TRBJ1-6	CASSYDRSRLFLHF	TGTGCCAGCAGTTACGACAGGTCGAGATTGTTCCTCCACTTT
13	NA	NA	TRBV9	TRBJ1-5	CASSALGEGPQHF	TGTGCCAGCAGCGCCCTGGGTGAGGGACCCCAGCATTTT
14	NA	NA	TRBV6-5	TRBJ1-1	CASRNGTLNTEAFF	TGTGCCAGCAGAAATGGGACTTTGAACACTGAAGCTTTCTTT
12	NA	NA	TRBV30	TRBJ1-1	CAWSDTNPEAFF	TGTGCCTGGAGTGACACGAACCCTGAAGCTTTCTTT
15	NA	TRBD1	TRBV5-1	TRBJ2-3	CASSDTTGSTDTQYF	TGCGCCAGCAGCGACACGACAGGGAGCACAGATACGCAGTATTTT
13	NA	NA	TRBV6-5	TRBJ2-1	CASRTSGHNEQFF	TGTGCCAGCAGAACAAGCGGCCACAATGAGCAGTTCTTC
19	NA	NA	TRBV6-1	TRBJ1-1	CASSEARFSRLDINTEAFF	TGTGCCAGCAGTGAAGCAAGATTCTCTCGGCTGGACATTAACACTGAAGCTTTCTTT
15	NA	TRBD1	TRBV3-1/TRBV3-2	TRBJ1-6	CASSPVGGTGSPLHF	TGTGCCAGCAGCCCTGTCGGGGGGACAGGATCACCCCTCCACTTT
13	NA	TRBD1	TRBV6-5	TRBJ1-4	CASSRQGREKLFF	TGTGCCAGCAGTCGACAGGGGAGGGAAAAACTGTTTTTT
18	NA	TRBD1	TRBV3-1/TRBV3-2	TRBJ1-2	CASSRWRGQGALIDGYTF	TGTGCCAGCAGCCGATGGCGGGGACAGGGGGCCCTCATAGATGGCTACACCTTC
11	NA	TRBD1	TRBV6-5	TRBJ2-7	CASGTGYEQYF	TGTGCCAGCGGGACAGGGTACGAGCAGTACTTC
15	few	NA	TRBV2	TRBJ2-2	CASSEGASGSGELFF	TGTGCCAGCAGTGAAGGCGCTTCCGGGTCCGGGGAGCTGTTTTTT
13	NA	NA	TRBV30	TRBJ2-7	CAWSTPGALREYF	TGTGCCTGGAGTACTCCAGGGGCCCTCCGGGAGTACTTC
13	once	NA	TRBV6-5	TRBJ1-1	CASRSGVNTEAFF	TGTGCCAGCAGGTCGGGAGTTAACACTGAAGCTTTCTTT
14	NA	NA	TRBV5-4	TRBJ1-6	CASSARVTNSPLHF	TGTGCCAGCAGCGCCCGGGTAACCAATTCACCCCTCCACTTT
17	NA	NA	TRBV28	TRBJ1-6	CASSQYQGSLYNSPLHF	TGTGCCAGCAGTCAATACCAGGGGTCGCTTTATAATTCACCCCTCCACTTT
13	NA	NA	TRBV30	TRBJ1-5	CAWTAGPSQPQHF	TGTGCCTGGACCGCGGGACCTTCTCAGCCCCAGCATTTT
15	NA	TRBD1	TRBV27	TRBJ1-2	CASSLSAGGARGYTF	TGTGCCAGCAGTTTATCGGCAGGGGGCGCGAGGGGCTACACCTTC
13	NA	TRBD2	TRBV11-2	TRBJ2-1	CASSRLAGDEQFF	TGTGCCAGCAGTCGACTAGCAGGCGATGAGCAGTTCTTC
13	NA	TRBD1	TRBV2	TRBJ1-3	CASRGDRGNTIYF	TGTGCCAGCAGGGGGGACAGGGGAAACACCATATATTTT
16	few	NA	TRBV19	TRBJ1-6	CASSIVHGQGSSPLHF	TGTGCCAGTAGTATTGTTCACGGCCAAGGGAGTTCACCCCTCCACTTT
14	NA	TRBD1	TRBV30	TRBJ1-2	CAWSPPGQNYGYTF	TGTGCCTGGAGTCCCCCGGGACAGAACTATGGCTACACCTTC
14	NA	TRBD1	TRBV24-1	TRBJ2-3	CATSGQGGTDTQYF	TGTGCCACCAGTGGACAGGGCGGCACAGATACGCAGTATTTT
15	NA	NA	TRBV3-1/TRBV3-2	TRBJ2-3	CASSQSGGTRDTQYF	TGTGCCAGCAGCCAATCCGGAGGGACTCGAGATACGCAGTATTTT
15	once	NA	TRBV2	TRBJ2-6	CASTEGVAGANVLTF	TGTGCCAGCACCGAAGGGGTGGCCGGGGCCAACGTCCTGACTTTC
13	NA	NA	TRBV6-6	TRBJ1-1	CASRSTGSVEAFF	TGTGCCAGCAGGTCCACAGGGTCTGTAGAAGCTTTCTTT
16	once	TRBD2	TRBV11-2	TRBJ2-1	CASSPTRGGSYNEQFF	TGTGCCAGCAGCCCTACGCGGGGGGGATCCTACAATGAGCAGTTCTTC
13	once	NA	TRBV5-5	TRBJ1-5	CASSLDRSQPQHF	TGTGCCAGCAGCTTGGACAGGTCTCAGCCCCAGCATTTT
16	NA	NA	TRBV18	TRBJ1-1	CASSDNPDRVNTEAFF	TGTGCCAGCTCAGACAATCCGGACAGAGTGAACACTGAAGCTTTCTTT
16	NA	NA	TRBV12-5	TRBJ1-1	CASGLNPTAPLTEAFF	TGTGCTAGTGGTTTGAATCCAACAGCTCCCCTCACTGAAGCTTTCTTT
12	once	NA	TRBV28	TRBJ2-1	CASSLGGHEQFF	TGTGCCAGCAGTTTAGGCGGGCATGAGCAGTTCTTC
15	NA	TRBD1	TRBV19	TRBJ1-5	CASSVDRGSAKPQHF	TGTGCCAGTAGTGTGGACAGGGGGTCGGCGAAGCCCCAGCATTTT
16	NA	TRBD1	TRBV7-2	TRBJ2-3	CASSLARQGGTDTQYF	TGTGCCAGCAGCTTAGCCAGGCAGGGGGGCACAGATACGCAGTATTTT
14	few	NA	TRBV5-1	TRBJ1-2	CASSPRQDPYGYTF	TGCGCCAGCAGCCCTCGACAGGACCCCTATGGCTACACCTTC
11	NA	NA	TRBV30	TRBJ2-3	CAWTGTDTQYF	TGTGCCTGGACAGGCACAGATACGCAGTATTTT
15	NA	NA	TRBV6-6	TRBJ1-6	CASVREGIENSPLHF	TGTGCCAGCGTTAGGGAGGGGATCGAGAATTCACCCCTCCACTTT
15	NA	TRBD1	TRBV9	TRBJ1-2	CASSVGDRGADGYTF	TGTGCCAGCAGCGTAGGTGACAGGGGAGCTGATGGCTACACCTTC
14	few	TRBD2	TRBV2	TRBJ2-5	CASRALAGVETQYF	TGTGCCAGCAGAGCACTAGCGGGGGTGGAGACCCAGTACTTC
13	NA	NA	TRBV2	TRBJ1-1	CASRYWAGVGAFF	TGTGCCAGCAGGTATTGGGCCGGGGTCGGGGCTTTCTTT
16	NA	TRBD2	TRBV6-6	TRBJ2-7	CASSPQGSGASYEQYF	TGTGCCAGCAGCCCACAGGGTAGCGGGGCCTCCTACGAGCAGTACTTC
15	NA	TRBD1	TRBV27	TRBJ1-3	CASSLGTGSGNTIYF	TGTGCCAGCAGTCTCGGGACAGGCTCTGGAAACACCATATATTTT
13	NA	NA	TRBV6-5	TRBJ1-6	CASREGIDSPLHF	TGTGCCAGCAGGGAGGGGATCGATTCACCCCTCCACTTT
16	NA	TRBD1	TRBV30	TRBJ1-4	CAWSPPRQGANEKLFF	TGTGCCTGGAGTCCACCTCGACAGGGAGCTAATGAAAAACTGTTTTTT
11	NA	NA	TRBV6-5	TRBJ2-7	CASSRTYEQYF	TGTGCCAGCAGCCGTACCTACGAGCAGTACTTC
15	NA	NA	TRBV18	TRBJ1-1	CASSPPLAVNTEAFF	TGTGCCAGCTCACCTCCCCTGGCAGTTAACACTGAAGCTTTCTTT
14	NA	NA	TRBV13	TRBJ2-3	CASSLQSPTDTQYF	TGTGCCAGCAGCTTACAGTCCCCCACAGATACGCAGTATTTT
16	NA	NA	TRBV24-1	TRBJ2-2	CATSDWSTGKAGELFF	TGTGCCACCAGTGATTGGTCAACAGGGAAGGCCGGGGAGCTGTTTTTT
12	NA	TRBD2	TRBV27	TRBJ2-7	CASGTTNYEQYF	TGTGCCAGCGGGACTACAAACTACGAGCAGTACTTC
12	NA	NA	TRBV18	TRBJ2-5	CASSLDGETQYF	TGTGCCAGCTCCCTAGATGGGGAGACCCAGTACTTC
15	once	NA	TRBV28	TRBJ2-7	CASSPPGLTTYEQYF	TGTGCCAGCAGTCCCCCCGGACTCACCACCTACGAGCAGTACTTC
15	NA	TRBD2	TRBV9	TRBJ2-7	CASSVEGGGVSEQYF	TGTGCCAGCAGCGTAGAAGGCGGGGGGGTCAGCGAGCAGTACTTC
12	NA	NA	TRBV19	TRBJ1-4	CASSISTGKLFF	TGTGCCAGTAGTATTTCGACAGGTAAACTGTTTTTT
13	NA	NA	TRBV7-8	TRBJ2-7	CASSLPDQGARCF	TGTGCCAGCAGCTTACCCGACCAGGGCGCGCGGTGCTTC
15	NA	NA	TRBV28	TRBJ2-6	CASIRRTAGANVLTF	TGTGCCAGCATTCGCCGGACAGCTGGGGCCAACGTCCTGACTTTC
16	NA	TRBD2	TRBV3-1/TRBV3-2	TRBJ2-5	CASSQEWERGGETQYF	TGTGCCAGCAGCCAAGAGTGGGAGCGGGGGGGTGAGACCCAGTACTTC